These 9 T cell receptor beta chains share one sample of origin, sequenced in a study of tumor and adjacent non-tumor tissue in lung cancer. Three rounds of nested PCR, following a modified ARM-PCR protocol, produced the TCRbeta library. Each CDR3 protein is one row after TCRdb ran MiXCR on the multiplex PCR reads. The sample shows more than 60,000 distinct CDR3 sequences, over 70% of them seen only once. RNA was extracted from bulk tissue without any cell sorting. The source material was lung tumor tissue. These receptors all stem from a woman aged 45-59 years with non-small cell lung cancer.

Points on this clonotype: At one end the junction does not follow the germline gene, possibly because of a read error. The chain is built from TRBV12-3 or TRBV12-4 and TRBJ1-2; D ambiguous. The CDR3 runs to 12 residues. CDR3 in amino acids: CASSFGAVGYTF. DNA of the CDR3: TGCGCCAGCAGTTTCGGCGCTGTGGGCTACACCTTC.

Concerning this clonotype: Relative to the germline gene, one junction end is altered; a read error may explain this. The CDR3: CASSSQTGNTEAIF. The CDR3 DNA sequence: TGCGCCAGCAGCTCTCAGACAGGGAATACTGAAGCTATCTTT. The chain is built from TRBV5-1 and TRBJ1-1, with 7 bases lining up with TRBD1. Germline-derived CDR1 and CDR2 are SGHRS and YFSETQ. The CDR3 sequence is 14 residues long.

About this clonotype: The germline gene is not matched at one end of the junction; a read error may be the cause. This chain connects TRBV6-6 to TRBJ2-1, with 8 bases that match TRBD2. The CDR3 runs 17 residues. Germline CDR1 and CDR2: MNHNY and SVGAGI (reference sequence). The CDR3 DNA reads TGTGTCAGCAGTTGCGGGCTAGGGACGGGAGGGCCTAATGAGCAGTTCTTC. Translating it yields CVSSCGLGTGGPNEQFF.

This clonotype was observed a few times. Sequence at one end of the junction differs from germline and may be a read error. The CDR3 coding sequence is TGTACCAGCGAAGCGGGGTACACCGGGGAGCTTTTTTTT. Translated, it gives CTSEAGYTGELFF. The rearrangement joins TRBV12-3 or TRBV12-4 to TRBJ2-2; 7 nucleotides line up with TRBD2. The CDR3 contains 13 residues.

The CDR3 region has the DNA TGCAGTGCTGCAGAGAGGGACCCCTACGAGCAGTACTTC. It is translated as CSAAERDPYEQYF. This chain links TRBV20-1 with TRBJ2-7; the D gene could be TRBD1 or TRBD2 (5 bases each). Germline V gives CDR1 DFQATT, CDR2 SNEGSKA (reference sequence). Trimming stripped 5 bases from V and 2 bases from J, with 13 bases between. The CDR3 has 13 amino acids.

V gene TRBV7-8 combines with J gene TRBJ1-1; possible D gene TRBD1, 5 bases. Germline V gene data show CDR1 as SGHVS and CDR2 as FQNEAQ. The CDR3 is made up of 14 amino acids. The CDR3 protein is CTNSLQASSTEAFF. Written as DNA, the CDR3 is TGTACCAACAGCTTACAGGCCTCTAGCACTGAAGCTTTCTTT.

The chain joins TRBV29-1 to TRBJ2-7; 8 positions agree with TRBD2. V trimming: 0 bases; J trimming: 5 bases; junction bases outside the gene matches: 15. This CDR3 region has 17 residues. Germline values: CDR1 SQVTM, CDR2 ANQGSEA. CDR3 loop: CSVEEPGLVGVSNEQYF. DNA of the CDR3: TGCAGCGTTGAAGAACCGGGACTAGTGGGAGTGAGCAACGAGCAGTACTTC.

With respect to this clonotype: Its ends do not fully match the called genes, so a read error is possible. This rearrangement joins TRBV4-2 to TRBJ1-6; TRBD1 matches 7 bases. The CDR3 is made up of 15 amino acids. The germline V gene encodes CDR1 LGHNA and CDR2 YNFKEQ. The CDR3 sequence is CVSKPRQGDNSPLHF. The DNA of the CDR3 is TGTGTCAGCAAACCACGACAGGGAGATAATTCACCCCTTCACTTT.

On this clonotype: A junction end diverges from the germline sequence, so it may reflect a read error. The CDR3 reads CTSSSTVEGGIQCF. In DNA, the CDR3 is TGTACCAGCAGCTCAACAGTGGAAGGGGGCATTCAGTGCTTC. This chain uses TRBV11-3 with TRBJ2-4, with 7 bases fitting TRBD1. Germline V CDR1 and CDR2: SGHNT, YENEEA. This CDR3 contains 14 residues.